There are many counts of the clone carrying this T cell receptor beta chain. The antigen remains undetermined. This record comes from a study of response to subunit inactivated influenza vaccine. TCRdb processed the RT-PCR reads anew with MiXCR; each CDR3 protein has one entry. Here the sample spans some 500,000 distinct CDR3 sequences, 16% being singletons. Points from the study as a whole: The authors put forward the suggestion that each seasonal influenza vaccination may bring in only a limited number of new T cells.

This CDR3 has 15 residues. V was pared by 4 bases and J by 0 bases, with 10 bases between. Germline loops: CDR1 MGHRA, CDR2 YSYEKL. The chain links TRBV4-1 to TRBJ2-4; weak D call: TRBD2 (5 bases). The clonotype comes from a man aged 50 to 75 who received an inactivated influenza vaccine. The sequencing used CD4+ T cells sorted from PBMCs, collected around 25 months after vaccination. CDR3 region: CASSPFGLAKNIQYF. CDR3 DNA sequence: TGCGCCAGCAGCCCGTTCGGACTAGCCAAAAACATTCAGTACTTC.